A selection of T cell receptor beta chains follows, all from one sample in a study of blood T cell repertoires in COVID-19. The protocol was immunoSEQ multiplex PCR, while the TCRdb copy is restricted to in-frame clones and leaves out a portion. The sample lists 180,000 or so clones; 82% were seen once. Sequenced: PBMCs or T cells enriched from blood (not recorded which). Source of these receptors: a man aged 45-60 years who had recovered from COVID-19. CDR3s include the opening cysteine and the closing phenylalanine or tryptophan. Fields, in order: V gene, clone size, D gene, J gene, CDR3 protein, CDR3 DNA. D genes are given only for firm matches. Only part of the rows carry a size: once, few, many, or a class if the clone is expanded.

v_gene: TRBV12-5; abundance: NA; d_gene: TRBD2; j_gene: TRBJ2-1; CDR3aa: CASGLVPTSGRAPSSYNEQFF; CDR3nt: TGTGCTAGTGGTTTGGTACCGACTAGCGGGAGGGCCCCTAGCTCCTACAATGAGCAGTTCTTC
v_gene: TRBV9; abundance: NA; d_gene: NA; j_gene: TRBJ2-3; CDR3aa: CASSVGSGDTDTQYF; CDR3nt: TGTGCCAGCAGCGTAGGGTCCGGGGACACAGATACGCAGTATTTT
v_gene: TRBV6-5; abundance: NA; d_gene: TRBD1; j_gene: TRBJ1-3; CDR3aa: CASSYSGQVFGNTIYF; CDR3nt: TGTGCCAGCAGTTACTCCGGACAGGTATTCGGAAACACCATATATTTT
v_gene: TRBV29-1; abundance: NA; d_gene: TRBD2; j_gene: TRBJ2-5; CDR3aa: CSVSSGRAKTQYF; CDR3nt: TGCAGCGTATCTAGCGGGAGGGCGAAGACCCAGTACTTC
v_gene: TRBV29-1; abundance: NA; d_gene: NA; j_gene: TRBJ2-2; CDR3aa: CSVENRVNYHTGELFF; CDR3nt: TGCAGCGTTGAAAACAGGGTTAACTACCACACCGGGGAGCTGTTTTTT
v_gene: TRBV7-3; abundance: NA; d_gene: TRBD1; j_gene: TRBJ1-1; CDR3aa: CASSSTGQGNTEAFF; CDR3nt: TGTGCCAGCAGCTCGACGGGACAGGGGAACACTGAAGCTTTCTTT
v_gene: TRBV19; abundance: few; d_gene: NA; j_gene: TRBJ2-6; CDR3aa: CASSVVVWGRGESGANVLTF; CDR3nt: TGTGCCAGTAGTGTAGTGGTATGGGGGCGAGGGGAATCTGGGGCCAACGTCCTGACTTTC
v_gene: TRBV28; abundance: NA; d_gene: NA; j_gene: TRBJ1-6; CDR3aa: CASSVVDRNNSPLHF; CDR3nt: TGTGCCAGCAGTGTCGTAGACAGGAATAATTCACCCCTCCACTTT
v_gene: TRBV11-3; abundance: NA; d_gene: TRBD1; j_gene: TRBJ2-3; CDR3aa: CASSPPDRADTQYF; CDR3nt: TGTGCCAGCAGCCCCCCGGACAGGGCAGATACGCAGTATTTT
v_gene: TRBV28; abundance: once; d_gene: TRBD1; j_gene: TRBJ1-2; CDR3aa: CASSLPPGQGATGYTF; CDR3nt: TGTGCCAGCAGTTTACCTCCGGGACAGGGGGCTACTGGCTACACCTTC
v_gene: TRBV13; abundance: NA; d_gene: TRBD1; j_gene: TRBJ1-1; CDR3aa: CASSLGRGQGAQTFF; CDR3nt: TGTGCCAGCAGCTTAGGCCGGGGACAGGGGGCGCAGACTTTCTTT
v_gene: TRBV7-2; abundance: NA; d_gene: TRBD1; j_gene: TRBJ1-2; CDR3aa: CASSLVDRGKNGYTF; CDR3nt: TGTGCCAGCAGCTTAGTGGACAGGGGGAAAAATGGCTACACCTTC
v_gene: TRBV29-1; abundance: NA; d_gene: TRBD2; j_gene: TRBJ2-1; CDR3aa: CSVGGLAGGPRGDEQFF; CDR3nt: TGCAGCGTTGGTGGGCTAGCGGGGGGCCCGAGGGGTGATGAGCAGTTCTTC
v_gene: TRBV11-1; abundance: NA; d_gene: NA; j_gene: TRBJ2-3; CDR3aa: CASSLFKGPDTQYF; CDR3nt: TGTGCCAGCAGCTTGTTTAAGGGGCCAGATACGCAGTATTTT
v_gene: TRBV4-1; abundance: few; d_gene: NA; j_gene: TRBJ2-5; CDR3aa: CASSRGGVETQYF; CDR3nt: TGCGCCAGCAGCCGGGGGGGCGTGGAGACCCAGTACTTC
v_gene: TRBV11-1; abundance: NA; d_gene: NA; j_gene: TRBJ2-1; CDR3aa: CASSLTYSPNEQFF; CDR3nt: TGTGCCAGCAGCTTAACCTATTCACCCAATGAGCAGTTCTTC
v_gene: TRBV18; abundance: NA; d_gene: TRBD1; j_gene: TRBJ2-5; CDR3aa: CASSKVQGQETQYF; CDR3nt: TGTGCCAGCTCAAAGGTACAGGGGCAAGAGACCCAGTACTTC
v_gene: TRBV9; abundance: NA; d_gene: TRBD1; j_gene: TRBJ2-7; CDR3aa: CASSPPGQGFKQYF; CDR3nt: TGTGCCAGCAGCCCCCCGGGACAGGGGTTCAAGCAGTACTTC
v_gene: TRBV2; abundance: few; d_gene: NA; j_gene: TRBJ2-5; CDR3aa: CASNIDETRGETQYF; CDR3nt: TGTGCCAGTAATATTGACGAGACTAGGGGAGAGACCCAGTACTTC
v_gene: TRBV5-1; abundance: NA; d_gene: TRBD2; j_gene: TRBJ2-5; CDR3aa: CASSSAGTSGSETQYF; CDR3nt: TGCGCCAGCAGCTCGGCCGGGACTAGCGGGAGTGAGACCCAGTACTTC
v_gene: TRBV5-1; abundance: once; d_gene: TRBD2; j_gene: TRBJ2-7; CDR3aa: CASSLVTSGSSYEQYF; CDR3nt: TGCGCCAGCAGCTTGGTGACTAGCGGGAGCTCCTACGAGCAGTACTTC